The T cell receptor (beta chain) described here comes from a study of cytomegalovirus exposure and HLA in healthy donors (TCRdb year 2017). About the full investigation: An earlier analysis of fewer than 750 of the donors reported about 300 Gb of sequence data and approximately 120 million unique TCR beta sequences obtained from about 170 million T cells. The study aimed to test whether cataloging public T cell receptors could reveal signatures of past pathogen exposure. Alongside the repertoire data, information on donor age, sex, ethnicity and CMV serostatus was compiled. In the later analysis, no new phenotypic data were used to find candidate immune exposures; instead, reliance was placed on TCR beta sequences and their occurrence across donors. Across roughly 420 genotyped donors of the cohort, an average of roughly 200,000 unique TCR beta nucleotide sequences per donor were sequenced, and 15% to 20% of those sequences were non-productive. The study profiled the T cell repertoires of more than 500 subjects by immunosequencing and related them to cytomegalovirus serostatus. Class I and class II HLA loci were covered by the typing at four-digit resolution. About 5 DR-DQ haplotypes were handled as single units for association and clustering, since linkage in the cohort was strong. The genetic ancestry cluster associated with self-reported Caucasian donors included approximately 85% of the roughly 360 genotyped donors. Every discovery cohort repertoire had been produced on one sequencing platform. An early release that covered some 640 HLA-typed donors contained around 330 gigabases of sequencing data and tens of millions of unique TCR sequences. In a later analysis, previously published TCR beta repertoires from 500 to 750 donors were re-analyzed and high-resolution HLA genotyping was added so that TCR occurrence patterns could be studied. To decide whether each TCR beta V gene segment behaved as functional or pseudogenic, an earlier analysis of fewer than 750 of the donors relied on high-throughput TCR beta sequencing. The number of typed donors differed by locus: about 620-640 for A, B, C, DRB1 and DQB1; approximately 540 for DQA1; approximately 610 for DPA1; and some 450 for DPB1. In a later genetic analysis, genome-wide SNP genotypes for about 65% of the 666 donors were used, and that subset was treated as a discovery cohort. High-throughput TCR immunosequencing, statistical association of individual TCRs with disease status, and machine learning were combined to predict cytomegalovirus infection status. Along with the roughly 700-subject first cohort, a separate validation cohort of over a hundred different subjects was used.

Results and caveats for the whole study, not just this receptor: In a later genetic analysis, a missense DCLRE1C variant was associated with V-gene and J-gene trimming of TCR beta chains, and the association was replicated in an independent cohort. The classifier was reported to diagnose cytomegalovirus status with high specificity and sensitivity in both the original and validation cohorts. In a later genetic analysis, fewer N-insertions in productive TCRs were reported among donors in an Asian-associated ancestry cluster than the roughly 670-donor mean. The study gave a list of some 150 TCR beta chains associated with cytomegalovirus. A further reported finding was that TCR beta sequences accurately predicted the HLA-A and HLA-B alleles for most subjects in the first cohort. Across donors, most TCR sequences were observed very rarely, whereas some public TCRs were present in many individuals. The authors suggested that the approach could potentially be extended to other disease states and immunological phenotypes. The 87-base-pair reads could not distinguish some IMGT-functional V segments, including TRBV6-2 and TRBV6-3, so those segments were excluded. An earlier analysis of approximately 590 of the donors showed that most TCR beta V segments appeared in productive rearrangements either about 87% or about 30% of the time, which broadly matched IMGT annotations. Only TCR beta chains were sequenced in this cohort, and the absence of alpha or paired-chain data limited detectable features. When HLA alleles, especially DR and DQ, strongly co-occurred, TCR associations were difficult to assign to individual alleles. According to a later analysis, TCR association rates differed among HLA loci, with DRB1 alleles showing the most associated TCRs and HLA-C alleles showing the fewest. Three of the identified cytomegalovirus-associated TCR beta chains were confirmed in vitro to be specific for cytomegalovirus antigens. Roughly uniform sequencing depth across donors was assumed in presence/absence analyses, although this assumption may not hold. Linkage disequilibrium might explain the correlated functional status among segregating V segments, but an unknown experimental factor could not be ruled out. Because HLA typing was missing for some donors at each locus, association tests included only the typed subset. A later analysis found that most CMV-associated TCR beta chains appeared HLA-restricted, with HLA associations seemingly driven largely by CMV exposure. Compared with equally common non-associated chains, HLA-associated TCR beta chains in a later analysis were more clonally expanded and had lower generation probabilities. Several of the top co-occurrence clusters appeared to be linked to parvovirus B19, influenza, CMV and Epstein-Barr virus, according to a later analysis. Over 15 rarely observed V segments, including chromosome 9 orphons, were excluded from the earlier analysis of some 590 of the donors because counts were too low. The only immune exposure information available for the cohort was CMV serostatus. A cluster of highly shared sequence variants was judged likely to be a technical artifact of the sequencing pipeline. At a false discovery rate of 0.05, a later analysis linked under 20,000 TCR beta sequences to specific HLA alleles.

The cohort comprised fewer than 750 healthy bone marrow donors. Cohort members were all nominally healthy when sampled, although unrecorded immune exposures were likely present. The donor tested CMV seropositive and was one of the 289 seropositive cohort members. Each donor provided a peripheral blood sample, and peripheral blood mononuclear cells were used for TCR beta sequencing. The Qiagen DNeasy Blood Extraction Kit was used to extract genomic DNA from the blood cell samples. As regards this clone: Its antigen is unknown. No much larger clone exists at a distance of one base, and base qualities are not known.

The library was obtained by the immunoSEQ multiplex PCR assay. A mixture of 60 forward primers for TCR Vbeta segments and 13 reverse primers for TCR Jbeta segments was used in the multiplex PCR. The CDR3 region of rearranged TCR beta genes was amplified from genomic DNA by a multiplex PCR assay. On the Illumina HiSeq System, the amplified TCR beta libraries were sequenced as 87-base-pair reads. The authors' analysis ran thus. A later analysis counted about 80 million unique TCR beta chains across the 550 to 800 repertoires, and roughly 9.9 million of these chains were shared by at least two donors. Raw reads were error-corrected and collapsed into unique sequences with a nearest-neighbor algorithm that merged closely related sequences to remove PCR and sequencing errors. Alignment of CDR3 sequences to IMGT reference sequences was used to assign V, D and J gene segments. Each retained sequence needed at least a six-nucleotide match to both a V gene segment and a J gene segment. Rearrangements were classified as productive when the CDR3 lacked stop codons and remained in frame with V and J, and all other rearrangements were classified as non-productive. CDR3 was defined by IMGT convention, running from the second conserved V-encoded cysteine to the conserved J-encoded phenylalanine. Sequences without an unambiguous match to a single V gene segment were excluded from the earlier analysis of a few hundred of the donors. In an earlier analysis of approximately 590 of the donors, a V segment was called functional when productive rearrangements were above 56.7%, and segregating when the standard deviation between donors exceeded 5%. To diagnose cytomegalovirus status from the catalog of TCR beta chain sequences, a statistical classification framework was built. In a later analysis, TCR nucleotide sequences were compared against IMGT/GENE-DB human TR gene sequences so that V and J genes could be assigned. In a later analysis, CDR3 sequences and most-parsimonious VDJ recombination scenarios were assigned using the TCRdist pipeline. In a later analysis, each TCR beta chain was defined by its CDR3 amino acid sequence together with its V-gene family, and reads lacking a unique V-gene family were excluded. In a later analysis, 500 to 650 highly shared, low-generation-probability nucleotide sequences were removed to address suspected cross-contamination and a sequencing artifact. A later analysis calculated a clonal expansion index for each public chain from normalized within-repertoire ranks of inferred template counts. In a later analysis, generation probabilities were computed with a VDJ recombination model fitted to out-of-frame rearrangements, and the resulting probabilities were checked against IGoR. In a later analysis, hypergeometric tests were used to score TCR-TCR, TCR-HLA and TCR-CMV co-occurrence, with a repertoire-size bias correction applied to TCR pairs. A later analysis estimated false discovery rates by permuting HLA or CMV assignments 20 times. In a later analysis, co-occurring TCRs were grouped using DBSCAN, with TCRdist sequence similarity added in when clustering inside HLA-allele-positive subsets. Repertoires with fewer than 30,000 or more than 120,000 public chains were left out of co-occurrence clustering, as were five repertoires with anomalous nucleotide sharing. TCRdb obtained this table from immuneACCESS and retained in-frame rearrangements with V and J assigned. These tables miss some clones; where compared with another copy, unresolved V genes account for less than half of the shortfall, and the remainder is unexplained. The V and J calls and the clone size are those of that table, but D and trimming were determined from the DNA. The sample includes 65,000 to 70,000 clones, with about 68% observed a single time. The ten largest account for almost 7.5% of the sample.

The V end gives up 7 bases and the J end 6 bases, leaving 10 bases in the junction not matched to a gene. CDR1 is given as MDHEN and CDR2 as SYDVKM, both from the germline V gene. The CDR3 goes from the cysteine to the phenylalanine over 15 residues. Only CDR3 DNA is held: 45 bases, read in frame from base 1. Sequencing used PBMCs. The sequence was obtained from a woman aged 25-40 years in good health and CMV-seropositive. The sequence is built from TRBV28 and TRBJ2-3, with 10 bases aligning to TRBD2. The encoded CDR3 is CASTRTSGRPDTQYF. DNA sequence: TGTGCCAGCACCCGGACTAGCGGTCGCCCGGATACGCAGTATTTT. Where the CDR3 stops, the reference TRBV28 and TRBJ2-3 genes take over; the full variable domain is DVKVTQSSRYLVKRTGEKVFLECVQDMDHENMFWYRQDPGLGLRLIYFSYDVKMKEKGDIPEGYSVSREKKERFSLILESASTNQTSMYLCASTRTSGRPDTQYFGPGTRLTVL.